This TCR beta chain came from a study of blood T cell repertoires in COVID-19. On the study more broadly: Some COVID-19 samples were acute and others convalescent; all came from the United States, Italy and Spain. PBMCs, B-cell-depleted T cells, or T cells provided the cDNA or gDNA that made up the material.

Germline CDR1 SGHRS, CDR2 YFSETQ. The CDR3 has 14 amino acids. V gave up 2 bases and J gave up 4 bases; unmatched junction bases: 3. In the source study's methods: Reference gene primer amplification in the assay estimated nucleated cell counts. Profiling relied on immunoSEQ multiplex PCR, and the TCRdb table lists in-frame clones only, not all of them. D and trimming were read from the DNA, whereas the V and J calls and clone size are those reported in that table. This table holds some 250,000 clones, over 80% found once. The rearrangement uses TRBV5-1 and TRBJ2-5, with 9 positions matching TRBD1. Source material: peripheral blood. The receptor was isolated from a man younger than 45 who had recovered from COVID-19. CDR3 DNA sequence: TGCGCCAGCAGCTTTCTGGGACAGGGAGAGACCCAGTACTTC. The encoded protein is CASSFLGQGETQYF.